This T cell receptor beta chain is drawn from a study of control samples from healthy donors and cancer patients. V trimming: 2 bases; J trimming: 2 bases; junction bases outside the gene matches: 3. This CDR3 region has 14 residues. The germline V gene encodes CDR1 MNHNS and CDR2 SASEGT. The protocol was immunoSEQ multiplex PCR, while the TCRdb copy is restricted to in-frame clones and leaves out a portion. The data hold some 120,000 clones, with 85% to 95% observed a single time. The sample taken for sequencing was blood. The J gene is TRBJ2-7, the V gene TRBV6-1; 7 bases agree with TRBD1. The source is a young man in good health. CDR3 bases: TGTGCCAGCAGTGAACCCGGGACAGCCTACGAGCAGTACTTC. Encoded protein: CASSEPGTAYEQYF.